Presented here are 20 T cell receptor beta chains from one specimen sequenced in a study of Graves' ophthalmopathy and Graves' hyperthyroidism. The sequenced template was RNA, covering the TCR beta CDR3 region. A first-round RT-PCR used HTBI primers, followed by a second-round multiplex PCR. TCRdb itself ran the multiplex PCR reads through MiXCR, one entry per CDR3 protein. This sample yields roughly 500,000 distinct CDR3 sequences, of which around 14% are seen a single time; roughly 9.8% belongs to the top ten. Sample: blood. These receptors were collected from a woman aged 30 to 39 with Graves' ophthalmopathy.

This clonotype was counted at least ten times. This chain joins TRBV6-5 and TRBJ1-5; 7 bases map to TRBD1. The V segment lost 0 bases and the J segment 7 bases; nucleotides outside the gene matches: 9. Per germline, CDR1 MNHEY and CDR2 SVGAGI. The CDR3 length is 16 residues. CDR3 sequence: CASSYSSLGQKQPQHF. The CDR3 nucleotides read TGTGCCAGCAGTTACTCGAGTTTGGGACAGAAGCAGCCCCAGCATTTT.

This clonotype was observed many times. This rearrangement joins TRBV7-3 to TRBJ1-1, with D perhaps matching TRBD1 (5 bases). The germline CDR1 and CDR2 sequences are SGHTA and FQGTGA. Trimming removed 4 bases from V and 6 bases from J, with 12 bases in between. The CDR3 loop spans 13 amino acids. Here the CDR3 reads CASSSGGEAEAFF. For the CDR3, the DNA is TGTGCCAGCAGCTCGGGGGGTGAGGCTGAAGCTTTCTTT.

This clonotype has at least ten counts. The rearrangement links TRBV28 to TRBJ2-6; no clear D. Germline-derived CDR1 and CDR2 are MDHEN and SYDVKM. V was pared by 6 bases and J by 1 base, with 7 bases between. The length of the CDR3 is 14 residues. In DNA form, the CDR3 reads TGTGCCAGCAGATCCCCTTCTGGGGCCAACGTCCTGACTTTC. Residues: CASRSPSGANVLTF.

The sample holds many counts of this clonotype. This sequence joins TRBV28 and TRBJ1-6, with unresolved D. CDR3 size: 13 residues. Per germline, CDR1 MDHEN and CDR2 SYDVKM. Trimming cost V 10 bases and J 7 bases, with 14 bases left between them. This chain's CDR3 is CAIRDPTNSPLHF. CDR3 nucleotide sequence: TGTGCCATACGGGATCCCACAAATTCACCCCTCCACTTT.

This clonotype came up many times. DNA of the CDR3: TGTGCCTGGATACGTGTGGGGTCTACCTATGGCTACACCTTC. This gives the protein CAWIRVGSTYGYTF. The chain couples TRBV30 to TRBJ1-2, with D unclear. V lost 4 bases to trimming and J lost 4 bases, with 16 bases between them. CDR3 length equals 14 residues. In germline, CDR1 is GTSNPN, CDR2 SVGIG (reference sequence).

This clonotype came up many times. The chain couples TRBV25-1 to TRBJ2-2; no clear D. CDR3 length: 15 residues. From germline, CDR1 is MGHDK and CDR2 SYGVNS. The V end was cut by 2 bases, the J end by 8 bases, with 15 bases between. The CDR3 here is CASSEPGRVFGELFF. The CDR3 nucleotides are TGTGCCAGCAGTGAACCTGGCCGCGTGTTTGGGGAGCTGTTTTTT.

This clonotype was recorded at least ten times. V usage is TRBV20-1 and J usage is TRBJ1-6; D call uncertain. The CDR3 is made up of 13 amino acids. Germline CDR1 DFQATT, CDR2 SNEGSKA (reference sequence). V lost 3 bases, J lost 8 bases, and 11 bases lay in between. The CDR3 nucleotides are TGCAGTGCTAGGATCCCAGGCGATTCACCCCTCCACTTT. This translates into CSARIPGDSPLHF.

This clonotype showed up many times. The V and J genes are TRBV5-1 and TRBJ1-1; D gene uncertain. Trimming took off 0 bases at V and 1 base at J, with 10 bases between the two ends. Germline values: CDR1 SGHRS, CDR2 YFSETQ. The length of the CDR3 is 15 residues. The CDR3 sequence: CASSLGVSGNTEAFF. For the CDR3, the DNA is TGCGCCAGCAGCTTGGGGGTCTCAGGGAACACTGAAGCTTTCTTT.

This clonotype appeared many times. This chain uses TRBV28 with TRBJ1-2; D is ambiguous. CDR1 is MDHEN, CDR2 SYDVKM, per germline. V lost 3 bases to trimming and J lost 2 bases, with 10 bases between them. This CDR3 comprises 14 residues. The CDR3: CASSLTEQNYGYTF. CDR3 nucleotide sequence: TGTGCCAGCAGTTTGACGGAACAAAACTATGGCTACACCTTC.

Concerning this clonotype: The junction departs from germline at one end; a sequencing error may be responsible. The chain recombines TRBV12-3 or TRBV12-4 with TRBJ1-1; D uncertain. The CDR3 sequence is 14 residues long. The CDR3 spells CASSLVVGDTDAFF. DNA of the CDR3: TGTGCCAGCAGTTTAGTCGTAGGCGACACTGATGCTTTCTTT.

The sample holds a few counts of this clonotype. The rearrangement links TRBV27 to TRBJ1-1, with 8 nucleotides matching TRBD1. J was trimmed by 1 base and V by 3 bases; bases with no gene match: 10. Germline V gene data show CDR1 as MNHEY and CDR2 as SMNVEV (reference sequence). The CDR3 loop spans 17 amino acids. The CDR3 region is CASSFLPPGTGNTEAFF. DNA for the CDR3: TGTGCCAGCAGTTTCTTACCCCCGGGGACAGGGAACACTGAAGCTTTCTTT.

On this clonotype itself: The junction and the germline gene differ at one end; a read error may be behind it. V and J are TRBV15 and TRBJ1-5; TRBD1 is a possible D gene (5 bases). Germline values: CDR1 LNHNV, CDR2 YYDKDF (reference sequence). The CDR3 consists of 15 residues. The CDR3 DNA reads TGTGCCACCAGCAGAGACAGGGTCGAATATCAGCCTCAGCATTTT. Its protein is CATSRDRVEYQPQHF.

This clonotype showed up just once. The rearrangement links TRBV6-5 to TRBJ1-2, with 7 bases lining up with TRBD1. CDR3 length: 15 residues. With 0 bases clipped from V and 2 bases from J, the junction kept 3 bases outside the gene matches. Germline V gives CDR1 MNHEY, CDR2 SVGAGI. CDR3 sequence reads: CASSYSMGQNYGYTF. The CDR3 DNA reads TGTGCCAGCAGTTACTCCATGGGACAGAACTATGGCTACACCTTC.

This clonotype came up many times. The chain recombines TRBV6-1 with TRBJ1-2, with TRBD1 identical over 7 bases. The CDR3 covers 15 residues. Trimming cost V 5 bases and J 4 bases; bases outside gene matches: 10. The V gene's germline CDR1 is MNHNS and CDR2 SASEGT. Written as DNA, the CDR3 is TGTGCCAGCAGTCGAATACAGGGGCAGTTCTATGGCTACACCTTC. It encodes CASSRIQGQFYGYTF.

This clonotype was seen a handful of times. One end of the junction fails to match germline, which may point to a read error. The chain recombines TRBV28 with TRBJ1-2; TRBD1 might be the D (6 bases). Looked up from germline, CDR1 is MDHEN and CDR2 is SYDVKM. The CDR3 is 13 amino acids. Here the CDR3 DNA reads TGTTCCAGCAGTTTAGGGGGTAGCTATGGCTACACCTTC. It translates to CSSSLGGSYGYTF.

This clonotype has a count of ten or more. The chain has TRBV30 and TRBJ2-2; a possible D gene is TRBD1 (5 bases). There are 14 residues in the CDR3. Germline V gene data show CDR1 as GTSNPN and CDR2 as SVGIG (reference sequence). V was clipped by 4 bases and J by 3 bases, with 12 bases between them. For the CDR3, the DNA is TGTGCCTGGAACAGGCCACTACACACCGGGGAGCTGTTTTTT. Its translation: CAWNRPLHTGELFF.

CDR3 bases: TGTGCCAGCAGTTATCAGACACCTAATCAGCCCCAGCATTTT. It codes for CASSYQTPNQPQHF. V and J are TRBV6-2 or TRBV6-3 and TRBJ1-5; D call uncertain. Germline V gene sequence: CDR1 MNHEY, CDR2 SVGEGT. The CDR3 runs to 14 residues. Trimming left V 3 bases short and J 4 bases short, with 10 bases between.

In this sample, this clonotype turned up many times. The V and J genes are TRBV11-2 and TRBJ1-5; D not certain. The CDR3 length is 13 residues. Trimming removed 4 bases from V and 1 base from J, with 5 bases in between. Germline loops: CDR1 SGHAT, CDR2 FQNNGV. CDR3 nucleotide sequence: TGTGCCAGCAGCTCGAGCAGCAATCAGCCCCAGCATTTT. Encoded protein: CASSSSSNQPQHF. Full variable domain (outside the CDR3, taken from reference TRBV11-2 and TRBJ1-5): EAGVAQSPRYKIIEKRQSVAFWCNPISGHATLYWYQQILGQGPKLLIQFQNNGVVDDSQLPKDRFSAERLKGVDSTLKIQPAKLEDSAVYLCASSSSSNQPQHFGDGTRLSIL.

This clonotype was seen at least ten times. V gene TRBV2 combines with J gene TRBJ1-6, with D tentatively TRBD1 (6 bases). CDR3 size: 13 residues. V lost 7 bases, J lost 7 bases, and 11 bases lay in between. Germline assignment: CDR1 SNHLY and CDR2 FYNNEI. The CDR3 region has the DNA TGTGCCAGCACAGGACAGAAAAATTCACCCCTCCACTTT. This codes for CASTGQKNSPLHF.

This clonotype was seen a few times. A read error may be the cause here, since a much bigger clone is one base away. The J gene is TRBJ2-5, the V gene TRBV20-1; possible D gene TRBD2, 5 bases. In germline, CDR1 is DFQATT, CDR2 SNEGSKA (reference sequence). This CDR3 is built from 10 residues. In nucleotides, the CDR3 is TGCAGTGCCACTAGGGAGACCAAGTACTTC. Amino acid sequence: CSATRETKYF.